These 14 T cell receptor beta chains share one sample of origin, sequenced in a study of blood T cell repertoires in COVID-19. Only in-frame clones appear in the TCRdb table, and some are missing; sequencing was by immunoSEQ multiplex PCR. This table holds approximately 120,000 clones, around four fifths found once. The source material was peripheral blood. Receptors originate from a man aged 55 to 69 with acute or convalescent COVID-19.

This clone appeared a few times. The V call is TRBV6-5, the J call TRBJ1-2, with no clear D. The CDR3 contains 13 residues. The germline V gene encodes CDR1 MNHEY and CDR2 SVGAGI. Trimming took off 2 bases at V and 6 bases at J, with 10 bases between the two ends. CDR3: CASSYGELDGYTF. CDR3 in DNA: TGTGCCAGCAGTTACGGGGAGCTCGATGGCTACACCTTC.

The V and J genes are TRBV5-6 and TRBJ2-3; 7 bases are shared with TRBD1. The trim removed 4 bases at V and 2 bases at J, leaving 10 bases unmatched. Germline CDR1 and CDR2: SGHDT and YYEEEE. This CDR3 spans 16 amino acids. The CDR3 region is CASSLPDRPITDTQYF. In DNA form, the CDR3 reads TGTGCCAGCAGCCTCCCGGACAGGCCAATCACAGATACGCAGTATTTT.

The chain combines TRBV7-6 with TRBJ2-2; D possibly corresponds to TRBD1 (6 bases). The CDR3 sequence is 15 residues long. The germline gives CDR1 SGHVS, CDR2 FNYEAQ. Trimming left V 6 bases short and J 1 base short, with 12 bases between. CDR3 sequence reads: CASSEDRRNTGELFF. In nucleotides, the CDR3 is TGTGCCAGCAGTGAAGACAGGCGGAACACCGGGGAGCTGTTTTTT. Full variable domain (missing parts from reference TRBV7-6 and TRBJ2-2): GAGVSQSPRYKVTKRGQDVALRCDPISGHVSLYWYRQALGQGPEFLTYFNYEAQQDKSGLPNDRFSAERPEGSISTLTIQRTEQRDSAMYRCASSEDRRNTGELFFGEGSRLTVL.

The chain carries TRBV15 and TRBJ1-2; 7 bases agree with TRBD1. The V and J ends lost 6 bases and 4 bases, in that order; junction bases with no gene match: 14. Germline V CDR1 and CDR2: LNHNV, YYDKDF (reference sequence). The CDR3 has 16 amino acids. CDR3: CATSRDSARSGYGYTF. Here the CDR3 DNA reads TGTGCCACCAGTCGGGACAGCGCTAGGTCAGGCTATGGCTACACCTTC.

CDR3 loop: CATSEDRGSEAFF. In DNA form, the CDR3 reads TGTGCCACCAGTGAAGACAGGGGTTCTGAAGCTTTCTTT. V and J are TRBV24-1 and TRBJ1-1; the match to TRBD1 covers 8 bases. CDR1 is KGHDR and CDR2 is SFDVKD in the germline V gene. V shed 4 bases and J 6 bases; nucleotides not matched to a gene: 3. CDR3 length equals 13 residues.

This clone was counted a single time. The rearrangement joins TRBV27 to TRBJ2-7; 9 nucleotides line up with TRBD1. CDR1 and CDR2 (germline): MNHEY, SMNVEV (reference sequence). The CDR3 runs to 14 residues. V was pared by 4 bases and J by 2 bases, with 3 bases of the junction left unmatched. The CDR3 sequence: CASSYGQGTYEQYF. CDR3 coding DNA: TGTGCCAGCAGTTACGGACAGGGGACCTACGAGCAGTACTTC.

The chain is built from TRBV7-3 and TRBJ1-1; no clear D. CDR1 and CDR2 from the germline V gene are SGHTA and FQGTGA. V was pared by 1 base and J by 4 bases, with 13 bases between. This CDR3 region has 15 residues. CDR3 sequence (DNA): TGTGCCAGCAGCTTAATAGGAGGGCACCTCACTGAAGCTTTCTTT. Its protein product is CASSLIGGHLTEAFF.

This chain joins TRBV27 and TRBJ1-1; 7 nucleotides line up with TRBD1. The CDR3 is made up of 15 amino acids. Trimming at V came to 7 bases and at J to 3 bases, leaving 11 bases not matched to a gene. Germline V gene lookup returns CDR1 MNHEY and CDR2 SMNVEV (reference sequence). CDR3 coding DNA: TGTGCCAGCAATTCGGAAGGGGGCGATTACACTGAAGCTTTCTTT. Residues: CASNSEGGDYTEAFF.

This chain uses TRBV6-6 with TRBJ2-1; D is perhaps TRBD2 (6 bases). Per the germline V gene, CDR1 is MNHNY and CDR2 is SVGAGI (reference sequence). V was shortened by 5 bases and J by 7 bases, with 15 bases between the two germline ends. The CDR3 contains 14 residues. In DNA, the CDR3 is TGTGCCAGCAGTCCGGGACTCGCTCAGAATGAGCAGTTCTTC. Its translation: CASSPGLAQNEQFF.

The CDR3 loop is CASSPRKSGGTMALGVYNEQFF. CDR3 bases: TGTGCCAGCAGCCCGCGTAAATCGGGCGGGACTATGGCTTTGGGGGTATACAATGAGCAGTTCTTC. The V and J genes are TRBV7-8 and TRBJ2-1; TRBD2 matches 7 bases. This CDR3 is built from 22 residues. The junction had 29 bases not matched to a gene; V was cut back by 5 bases and J by 4 bases. Germline loops: CDR1 SGHVS, CDR2 FQNEAQ.

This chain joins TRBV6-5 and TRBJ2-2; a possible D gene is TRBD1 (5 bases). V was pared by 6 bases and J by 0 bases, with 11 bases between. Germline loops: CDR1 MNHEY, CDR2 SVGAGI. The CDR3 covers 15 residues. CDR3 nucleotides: TGTGCCAGCAGAGTACAGGTGACGAACACCGGGGAGCTGTTTTTT. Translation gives CASRVQVTNTGELFF.

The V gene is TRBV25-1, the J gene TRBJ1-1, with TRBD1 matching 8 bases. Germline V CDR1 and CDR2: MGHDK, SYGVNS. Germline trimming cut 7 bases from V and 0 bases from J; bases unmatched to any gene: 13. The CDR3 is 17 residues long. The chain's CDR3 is CASISPPRQGMNTEAFF. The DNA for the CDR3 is TGTGCCAGCATCTCGCCCCCCCGACAGGGGATGAACACTGAAGCTTTCTTT.

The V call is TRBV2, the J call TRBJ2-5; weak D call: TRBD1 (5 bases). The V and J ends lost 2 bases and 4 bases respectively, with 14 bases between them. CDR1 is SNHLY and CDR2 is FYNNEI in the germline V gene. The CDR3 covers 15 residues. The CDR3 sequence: CASSERQGVGETQYF. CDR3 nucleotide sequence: TGTGCCAGCAGTGAAAGGCAGGGCGTGGGAGAGACCCAGTACTTC.

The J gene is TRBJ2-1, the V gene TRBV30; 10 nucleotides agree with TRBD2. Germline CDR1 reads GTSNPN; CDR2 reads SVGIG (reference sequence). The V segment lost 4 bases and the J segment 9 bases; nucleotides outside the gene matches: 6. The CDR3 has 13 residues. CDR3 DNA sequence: TGTGCCTGGACGGTAGCGGGGGGTCTTGAGCAGTTCTTC. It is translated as CAWTVAGGLEQFF.